The 32 T cell receptor beta chains reported below all come from one sample, sequenced in a study of T cells in Graves' hyperthyroidism and ophthalmopathy. The source material, RNA transcripts, was used to amplify TCR beta CDR3 regions. During a first-round RT-PCR of the TCR CDR3, the HTBI primer set was used. TCRdb called the multiplex PCR reads again in MiXCR, with one record for every CDR3 protein. The sample has more than 550,000 distinct CDR3 sequences; around 20% are singletons. Source material: blood. The receptors come from a woman in her forties or fifties with Graves' hyperthyroidism that later progressed to Graves' ophthalmopathy.

This clonotype came up a few times. The J gene is TRBJ2-2, the V gene TRBV20-1; 7 nucleotides align to TRBD1. V was pared by 3 bases and J by 9 bases, with 4 bases of the junction left unmatched. In germline, CDR1 is DFQATT, CDR2 SNEGSKA (reference sequence). This CDR3 has 12 residues. DNA for the CDR3: TGCAGTGCTAGGAGACAGGGAAGGGAGCTGTTTTTT. Translating it yields CSARRQGRELFF.

This chain connects TRBV29-1 to TRBJ2-3, with D possibly matching TRBD1 (6 bases). The CDR3 runs 12 residues. Trimming took 4 bases from V and 5 from J, leaving 10 bases between them. The germline CDR1 and CDR2 sequences are SQVTM and ANQGSEA. CDR3 sequence (DNA): TGCAGCGTTGGGACAGAACGAGATACGCAGTATTTT. It codes for CSVGTERDTQYF.

The rearrangement uses TRBV15 and TRBJ1-6, with a possible D match to TRBD1 (5 bases). The CDR3 runs 18 residues. Trimming cost V 0 bases and J 0 bases, with 12 bases left between them. Germline values: CDR1 LNHNV, CDR2 YYDKDF (reference sequence). In nucleotides, the CDR3 is TGTGCCACCAGCAGAGATGGGGCAGCGAGCTCCTATAATTCACCCCTCCACTTT. Its protein product is CATSRDGAASSYNSPLHF. The whole variable domain, remainder taken from reference TRBV15 and TRBJ1-6, is DAMVIQNPRYQVTQFGKPVTLSCSQTLNHNVMYWYQQKSSQAPKLLFHYYDKDFNNEADTPDNFQSRRPNTSFCFLDIRSPGLGDTAMYLCATSRDGAASSYNSPLHFGNGTRLTVT.

V gene TRBV5-1 combines with J gene TRBJ2-3, with TRBD2 identical over 10 bases. J gave up 3 bases and V 2 bases, and 3 bases lay outside the gene matches. The CDR3 sequence is 15 residues long. CDR1 is SGHRS, CDR2 YFSETQ, per germline. CDR3 region: CASSFRTSGTDTQYF. The CDR3 DNA reads TGCGCCAGCAGCTTTCGGACTAGCGGAACAGATACGCAGTATTTT. The variable domain in full, completed from reference TRBV5-1 and TRBJ2-3, reads KAGVTQTPRYLIKTRGQQVTLSCSPISGHRSVSWYQQTPGQGLQFLFEYFSETQRNKGNFPGRFSGRQFSNSRSEMNVSTLELGDSALYLCASSFRTSGTDTQYFGPGTRLTVL.

This clonotype was counted at least ten times. The V call is TRBV30, the J call TRBJ2-5; 9 positions agree with TRBD1. The CDR3 covers 15 residues. Germline lookup yields CDR1 GTSNPN and CDR2 SVGIG (reference sequence). The junction had 6 bases not matched to a gene; V was cut back by 3 bases and J by 1 base. The CDR3 coding sequence is TGTGCCTGGAGAGCCCAACAGGGGGCCCAAGAGACCCAGTACTTC. It encodes CAWRAQQGAQETQYF.

The CDR3 nucleotides read TGTGCCAGCAGCCCCTTACCCCTCCACTTT. Amino acid sequence: CASSPLPLHF. The chain combines TRBV7-9 with TRBJ1-6; D ambiguous. Trimming took 5 bases from V and 12 from J, leaving 5 bases between them. Germline CDR1 SEHNR, CDR2 FQNEAQ (reference sequence). This CDR3 has 10 amino acids.

This clonotype was observed a handful of times. The V call is TRBV6-1, the J call TRBJ1-2, with 8 positions matching TRBD1. CDR1 is MNHNS, CDR2 SASEGT, per germline. Unmatched junction bases numbered 7, after V lost 6 bases and J lost 7 bases. The length of the CDR3 is 13 residues. The CDR3 DNA sequence: TGTGCCAGCAGCCGGGACAGGATCTTTGGCTACACCTTC. Residues: CASSRDRIFGYTF.

The chain carries TRBV20-1 and TRBJ1-4; unclear D gene. V lost 5 bases to trimming and J lost 7 bases, with 23 bases between them. Germline CDR1 and CDR2: DFQATT and SNEGSKA (reference sequence). The CDR3 length is 16 residues. CDR3 amino acids: CSALSPPGVRGEKLFF. The CDR3 DNA sequence: TGCAGTGCTCTTTCCCCTCCCGGGGTCCGGGGTGAAAAACTGTTTTTT.

This clonotype was observed a handful of times. The J gene is TRBJ2-6, the V gene TRBV5-5; a possible D gene is TRBD2 (5 bases). V shed 4 bases and J shed 4 bases, with 21 bases lying between them. Per germline, CDR1 SGHKS and CDR2 YYEKEE (reference sequence). The CDR3 spans 18 residues. The CDR3 loop is CASSPRDGSTSGANVLTF. In nucleotides, the CDR3 is TGTGCCAGCAGCCCCCGGGATGGCTCTACCTCGGGGGCCAACGTCCTGACTTTC.

The rearrangement joins TRBV7-9 to TRBJ2-2, with TRBD2 matching over 8 bases. With V trimmed by 5 bases and J by 4 bases, 6 bases remained unmatched. The CDR3 spans 15 residues. Germline CDR1 reads SEHNR; CDR2 reads FQNEAQ (reference sequence). The CDR3 nucleotides are TGTGCCAGCAGCCAAAGCGGGAGCGCCACCGGGGAGCTGTTTTTT. Amino acid sequence: CASSQSGSATGELFF. Based on the CDR3 plus reference TRBV7-9 and TRBJ2-2, the full variable domain is DTGVSQNPRHKITKRGQNVTFRCDPISEHNRLYWYRQTLGQGPEFLTYFQNEAQLEKSRLLSDRFSAERPKGSFSTLEIQRTEQGDSAMYLCASSQSGSATGELFFGEGSRLTVL.

In its sample, this clonotype was seen many times. V and J are TRBV5-1 and TRBJ1-2, with D perhaps matching TRBD1 (5 bases). Germline-derived CDR1 and CDR2 are SGHRS and YFSETQ. CDR3 size: 14 residues. Trimming shortened V by 1 base and J by 6 bases, and 13 bases separated the two germline ends. The CDR3 coding sequence is TGCGCCAGCAGCTTGAATCCAGGGATGGATGGCTACACCTTC. This gives the protein CASSLNPGMDGYTF.

The chain employs TRBV10-3 and TRBJ2-2, with TRBD1 matching over 9 bases. This CDR3 has 18 residues. V lost 2 bases and J lost 3; bases outside the gene matches: 10. Germline loops: CDR1 ENHRY, CDR2 SYGVKD. CDR3 sequence reads: CAISEPVTGQGHTGELFF. CDR3 DNA: TGTGCCATCAGTGAGCCCGTCACGGGACAGGGACACACCGGGGAGCTGTTTTTT.

The chain employs TRBV12-3 or TRBV12-4 and TRBJ2-4, with D unresolved. The CDR3 spans 15 residues. Trimming stripped 6 bases from V and 2 bases from J, with 14 bases between. The CDR3 sequence: CASSRLPAPKNIQYF. CDR3 bases: TGTGCCAGCAGCCGACTCCCGGCCCCCAAAAACATTCAGTACTTC.

This clonotype was recorded at least ten times. The chain employs TRBV10-2 and TRBJ2-7; a weak D match, TRBD1 (5 bases). V shed 2 bases and J shed 0 bases, with 8 bases lying between them. The CDR3 consists of 14 residues. The germline V gene encodes CDR1 WSHSY and CDR2 SAAADI. The CDR3 bases are TGCGCCAGCAGTGAGACAGGCCTCTCCTACGAGCAGTACTTC. Translating it yields CASSETGLSYEQYF.

CDR3 nucleotides: TGTGCCATCAGTGAGTCAGCAGGGCAAGAGACCCAGTACTTC. Translating gives CAISESAGQETQYF. This chain connects TRBV10-3 to TRBJ2-5; D is perhaps TRBD1 (5 bases). The CDR3 loop spans 14 amino acids. Germline V gene sequence: CDR1 ENHRY, CDR2 SYGVKD. Between the trimmed V and J ends, which lost 0 bases and 2 bases, there was a span of 7 bases.

This clonotype was seen repeatedly, ten times or more. This chain links TRBV12-5 with TRBJ1-5, with 7 bases that match TRBD1. This CDR3 region has 15 residues. Germline V lookup: CDR1 LGHNT, CDR2 FRNRAP. V lost 6 bases, J lost 6 bases, and 11 bases stayed unmatched. As DNA, the CDR3 is TGTGCTAGTGGCCCCAGGGGGGGGTTCAGTCAGCCCCAGCATTTT. This sequence encodes CASGPRGGFSQPQHF.

The chain is built from TRBV10-3 and TRBJ2-5; 8 nucleotides line up with TRBD1. V gave up 6 bases and J gave up 5 bases; unmatched junction bases: 8. The CDR3 is 14 residues long. Germline V gene sequence: CDR1 ENHRY, CDR2 SYGVKD. CDR3 residues: CAISETGVGETQYF. CDR3 DNA: TGTGCCATCAGCGAGACAGGGGTGGGCGAGACCCAGTACTTC.

V usage is TRBV3-1 and J usage is TRBJ2-4, with D possibly being TRBD1 (6 bases). The CDR3 length is 15 residues. The V and J ends lost 1 base and 6 bases respectively, with 13 bases between them. Germline CDR1 is LGHDT and CDR2 is YNNKEL (reference sequence). Here the CDR3 reads CASSQGWGPGNIQYF. CDR3 coding DNA: TGTGCCAGCAGCCAAGGTTGGGGGCCGGGAAACATTCAGTACTTC.

The chain couples TRBV6-5 to TRBJ2-5; 11 positions match TRBD2. Germline V gene data show CDR1 as MNHEY and CDR2 as SVGAGI. The CDR3 has 15 amino acids. J lost 1 base, V lost 4 bases, and 2 bases had no gene match. For the CDR3, the DNA is TGTGCCAGCAGTTCGGGACTAGCGGTCCAAGAGACCCAGTACTTC. Amino acid sequence: CASSSGLAVQETQYF.

This clonotype was counted between two and nine times. The chain recombines TRBV12-3 or TRBV12-4 with TRBJ1-1; 7 nucleotides agree with TRBD1. With V trimmed by 5 bases and J by 0 bases, 3 bases remained unmatched. The CDR3 is 14 amino acids. In DNA, the CDR3 is TGTGCCAGCAGTCCAGGGGGATTGAACACTGAAGCTTTCTTT. Translating it yields CASSPGGLNTEAFF.

Ten or more counts support this clonotype. The V gene is TRBV12-3 or TRBV12-4, the J gene TRBJ1-2, with TRBD1 identical over 7 bases. The junction had 6 bases not matched to a gene; V was cut back by 1 base and J by 4 bases. The CDR3 is 15 amino acids. CDR3 in DNA: TGTGCCAGCAGTTTAGTTACAGGGGACTCCTATGGCTACACCTTC. As protein: CASSLVTGDSYGYTF.

The rearrangement joins TRBV5-4 to TRBJ2-3; 13 positions agree with TRBD2. Germline CDR1 SGHNT, CDR2 YYREEE (reference sequence). The junction had 3 bases not matched to a gene; V was cut back by 0 bases and J by 5 bases. The CDR3 has 16 amino acids. The CDR3, as DNA: TGTGCCAGCAGCTTGGCCGGGACTAGCGGGAAAGATACGCAGTATTTT. It yields the protein CASSLAGTSGKDTQYF.

The chain recombines TRBV3-1 with TRBJ1-2; TRBD1 matches 8 bases. V lost 0 bases and J lost 7; bases outside the gene matches: 1. The CDR3 has 13 residues. Germline V CDR1 and CDR2: LGHDT, YNNKEL (reference sequence). The CDR3 spells CASSQDRGLGYTF. DNA for the CDR3: TGTGCCAGCAGCCAAGACAGGGGGCTTGGCTACACCTTC.

The V and J genes are TRBV2 and TRBJ1-2, with 7 bases that match TRBD1. J gave up 0 bases and V 6 bases, and 19 bases lay outside the gene matches. The CDR3 is 19 residues long. From germline, CDR1 is SNHLY and CDR2 FYNNEI. CDR3 sequence: CASRSPGQISTWTNYGYTF. The CDR3 DNA reads TGTGCCAGCAGGTCACCGGGACAGATTTCGACATGGACTAACTATGGCTACACCTTC.

The chain links TRBV6-1 to TRBJ1-4; 7 nucleotides agree with TRBD1. The junction had 6 bases not matched to a gene; V was cut back by 6 bases and J by 5 bases. This CDR3 region has 14 residues. From germline, CDR1 is MNHNS and CDR2 SASEGT. CDR3 nucleotide sequence: TGTGCCAGCAGCCAAGACAGGGAAAATGAAAAACTGTTTTTT. Translating gives CASSQDRENEKLFF.

Written as DNA, the CDR3 is TGTGCCAGCAGTGAAATAGGGAGGGAATCAGATACGCAGTATTTT. Translating gives CASSEIGRESDTQYF. This chain links TRBV25-1 with TRBJ2-3; 7 positions match TRBD2. The V gene end was trimmed by 2 bases and the J gene end by 4 bases; junction bases not matched to a gene: 6. CDR3 length: 15 amino acids. The germline V gene encodes CDR1 MGHDK and CDR2 SYGVNS.

This clonotype was observed a handful of times. This chain joins TRBV3-1 and TRBJ1-3, with TRBD1 identical over 9 bases. After removal of 2 bases from V and 5 bases from J, the junction contained 13 bases not matched to a gene. CDR1 is LGHDT and CDR2 is YNNKEL in the germline V gene (reference sequence). The CDR3 is made up of 18 amino acids. The CDR3 loop is CASSQIRTGQGGRNTIYF. The CDR3 DNA reads TGTGCCAGCAGCCAAATCCGAACGGGACAGGGAGGCCGAAACACCATATATTTT.

There are a few counts of this clonotype. This sequence joins TRBV12-3 or TRBV12-4 and TRBJ1-4, with TRBD1 identical over 7 bases. The CDR3 consists of 14 residues. V trimming: 10 bases; J trimming: 7 bases; junction bases outside the gene matches: 12. The CDR3, as DNA: TGTGCCACCCAGGTGTCGGAGGGGGCTGAAAAACTGTTTTTT. Translated: CATQVSEGAEKLFF.

The CDR3 reads CASYGLAGGQETQYF. For the CDR3, the DNA is TGTGCCAGCTACGGACTAGCGGGGGGCCAAGAGACCCAGTACTTC. The V gene is TRBV2, the J gene TRBJ2-5; 14 bases fit TRBD2. CDR3 length: 15 amino acids. The germline CDR1 and CDR2 sequences are SNHLY and FYNNEI. V lost 8 bases and J lost 1; bases outside the gene matches: 3.

The CDR3 is CASRQGNSNQPQHF. CDR3 DNA: TGTGCCAGCAGGCAGGGTAATAGCAATCAGCCCCAGCATTTT. The V call is TRBV12-3 or TRBV12-4, the J call TRBJ1-5, with D possibly being TRBD1 (5 bases). V was pared by 6 bases and J by 0 bases, with 9 bases between. This CDR3 region has 14 residues.

As DNA, the CDR3 is TGTGCCAGTCGGCGGGCCAACGTCCTGACTTTC. Translating it yields CASRRANVLTF. The chain links TRBV6-1 to TRBJ2-6; D call uncertain. The CDR3 is 11 residues long. Trimming cost V 9 bases and J 5 bases, with 5 bases left between them. From germline, CDR1 is MNHNS and CDR2 SASEGT.

This clonotype was found once. This chain joins TRBV19 and TRBJ2-7, with D hard to call. Germline CDR1 is LNHDA and CDR2 is SQIVND (reference sequence). The V end was cut by 3 bases, the J end by 3 bases, with 12 bases between. This CDR3 has 14 amino acids. CDR3 in DNA: TGTGCCAGTAGTATTCATCCCAGCCTCTACGAGCAGTACTTC. It codes for CASSIHPSLYEQYF.